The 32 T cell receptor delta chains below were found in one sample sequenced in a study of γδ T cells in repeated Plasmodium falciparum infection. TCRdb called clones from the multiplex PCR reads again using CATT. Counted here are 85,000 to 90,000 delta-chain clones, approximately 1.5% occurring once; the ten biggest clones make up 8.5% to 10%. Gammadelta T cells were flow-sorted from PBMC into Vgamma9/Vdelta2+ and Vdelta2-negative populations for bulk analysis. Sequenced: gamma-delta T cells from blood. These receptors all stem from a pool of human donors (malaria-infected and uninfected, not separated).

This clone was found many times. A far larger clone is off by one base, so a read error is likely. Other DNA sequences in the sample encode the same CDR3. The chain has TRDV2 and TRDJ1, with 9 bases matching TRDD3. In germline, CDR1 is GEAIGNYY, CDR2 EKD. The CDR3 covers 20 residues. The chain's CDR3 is CACDRLLGDSLDRHTDKLIF. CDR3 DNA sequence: TGTGCCTGTGACAGACTGCTGGGGGATTCGCTAGACCGACACACCGATAAACTCATCTTC.

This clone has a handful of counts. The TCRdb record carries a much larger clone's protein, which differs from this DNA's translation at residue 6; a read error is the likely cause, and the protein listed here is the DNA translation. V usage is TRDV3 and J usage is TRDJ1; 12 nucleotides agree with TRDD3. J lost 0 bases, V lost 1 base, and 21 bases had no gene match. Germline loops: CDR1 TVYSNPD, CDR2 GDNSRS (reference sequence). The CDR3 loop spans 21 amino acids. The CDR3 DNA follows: TGTGCCTTTAAATCGACGGCGGCGACTGGGGGATACAGGGGGTACACCGATAAACTCATCTTT. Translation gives CAFKSTAATGGYRGYTDKLIF.

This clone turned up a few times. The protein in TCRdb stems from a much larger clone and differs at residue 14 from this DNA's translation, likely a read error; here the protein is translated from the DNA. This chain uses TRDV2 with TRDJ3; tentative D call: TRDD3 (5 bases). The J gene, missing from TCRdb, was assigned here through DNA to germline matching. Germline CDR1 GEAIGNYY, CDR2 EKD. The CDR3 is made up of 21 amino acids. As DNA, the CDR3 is TGTGCCTGTGACACGCAAGAGTCAAATGGGGTTCACTCCCGGGACACCCGACAGATGTTTTTC. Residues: CACDTQESNGVHSRDTRQMFF.

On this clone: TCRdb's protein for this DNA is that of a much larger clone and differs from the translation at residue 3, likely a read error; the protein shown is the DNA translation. The DNA of the CDR3 is TGTGCCAGTGACTCCGGAGGGTTCACGACTGATAAACTCATCTTT. Its translation: CASDSGGFTTDKLIF. The genes are TRDV2 and TRDJ1; D remains unclear. The J gene comes from matching the DNA to germline here; TCRdb lacks it. Germline V CDR1 and CDR2: GEAIGNYY, EKD. There are 15 residues in the CDR3.

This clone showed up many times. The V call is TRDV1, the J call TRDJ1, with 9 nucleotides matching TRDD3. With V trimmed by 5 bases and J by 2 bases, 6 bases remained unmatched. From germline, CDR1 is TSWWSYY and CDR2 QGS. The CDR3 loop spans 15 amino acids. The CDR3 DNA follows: TGTGCTCTTGGGCCGAGGGGATACGGGACCGATAAACTCATCTTT. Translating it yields CALGPRGYGTDKLIF.

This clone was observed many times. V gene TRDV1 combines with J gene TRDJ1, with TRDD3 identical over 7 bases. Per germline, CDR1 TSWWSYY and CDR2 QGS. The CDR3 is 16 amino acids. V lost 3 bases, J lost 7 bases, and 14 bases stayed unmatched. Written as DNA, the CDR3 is TGTGCTCTTGGGGACCCATTCCTCCCGACTGGGGTTAAACTCATCTTT. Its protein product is CALGDPFLPTGVKLIF.

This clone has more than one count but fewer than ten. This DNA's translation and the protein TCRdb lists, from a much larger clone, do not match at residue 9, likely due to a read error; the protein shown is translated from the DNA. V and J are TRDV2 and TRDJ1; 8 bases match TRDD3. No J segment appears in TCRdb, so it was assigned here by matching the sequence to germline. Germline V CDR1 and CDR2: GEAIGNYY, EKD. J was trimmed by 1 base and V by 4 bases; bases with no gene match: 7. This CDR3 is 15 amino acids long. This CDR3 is CACEHWGLCTDKLIF. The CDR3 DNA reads TGTGCCTGTGAGCACTGGGGGCTGTGCACCGATAAACTCATCTTT.

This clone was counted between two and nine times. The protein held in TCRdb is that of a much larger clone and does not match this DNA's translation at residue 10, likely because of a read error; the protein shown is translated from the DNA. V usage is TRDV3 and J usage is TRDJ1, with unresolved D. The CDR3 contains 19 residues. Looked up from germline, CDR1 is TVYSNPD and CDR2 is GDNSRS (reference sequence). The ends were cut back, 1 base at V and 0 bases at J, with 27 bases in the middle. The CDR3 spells CAFTARSNGVLDYTDKLIF. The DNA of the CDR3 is TGTGCCTTTACAGCTCGGTCCAACGGAGTGTTGGACTACACCGATAAACTCATCTTT.

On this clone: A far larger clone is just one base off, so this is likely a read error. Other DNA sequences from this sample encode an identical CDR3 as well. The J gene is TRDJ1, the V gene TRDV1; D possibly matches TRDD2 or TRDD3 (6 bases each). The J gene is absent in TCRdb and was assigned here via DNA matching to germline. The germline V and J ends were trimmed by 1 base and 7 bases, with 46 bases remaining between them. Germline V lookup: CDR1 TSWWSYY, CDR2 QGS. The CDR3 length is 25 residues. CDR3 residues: CALGERVGTYLLGGPTTLLGLKLIF. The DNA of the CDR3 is TGTGCTCTTGGGGAACGGGTCGGGACCTACCTTTTAGGGGGTCCTACTACCCTACTGGGACTTAAACTCATCTTT.

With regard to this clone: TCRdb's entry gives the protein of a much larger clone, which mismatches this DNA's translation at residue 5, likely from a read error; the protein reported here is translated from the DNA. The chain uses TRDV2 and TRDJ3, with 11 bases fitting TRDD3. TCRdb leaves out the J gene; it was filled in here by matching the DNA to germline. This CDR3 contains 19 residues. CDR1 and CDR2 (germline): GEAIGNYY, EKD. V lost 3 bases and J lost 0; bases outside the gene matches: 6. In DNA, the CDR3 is TGTGCCTGTGACGAAGTACTGGGGGATAGCTCCTGGGACACCCGACAGATGTTTTTC. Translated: CACDEVLGDSSWDTRQMFF.

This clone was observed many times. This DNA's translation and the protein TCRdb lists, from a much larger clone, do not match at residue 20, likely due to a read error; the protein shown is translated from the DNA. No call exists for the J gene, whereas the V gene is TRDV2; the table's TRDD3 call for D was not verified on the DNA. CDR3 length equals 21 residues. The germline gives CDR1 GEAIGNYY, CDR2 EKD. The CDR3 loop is CACDQGQLLGDHLSNTDKLTF. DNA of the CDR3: TGTGCCTGTGACCAGGGACAATTACTGGGGGACCACTTAAGTAACACCGATAAACTCACCTTT.

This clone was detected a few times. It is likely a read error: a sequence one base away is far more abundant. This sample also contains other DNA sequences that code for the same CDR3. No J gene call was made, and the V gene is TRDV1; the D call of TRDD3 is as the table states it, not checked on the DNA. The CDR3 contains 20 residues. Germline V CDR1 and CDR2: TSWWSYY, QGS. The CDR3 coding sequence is TGTGCTCTTGGGGAAGGAGCGCCTTTACGTCCGGGGGATACAGTCGATAAACTCATCTTC. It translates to CALGEGAPLRPGDTVDKLIF.

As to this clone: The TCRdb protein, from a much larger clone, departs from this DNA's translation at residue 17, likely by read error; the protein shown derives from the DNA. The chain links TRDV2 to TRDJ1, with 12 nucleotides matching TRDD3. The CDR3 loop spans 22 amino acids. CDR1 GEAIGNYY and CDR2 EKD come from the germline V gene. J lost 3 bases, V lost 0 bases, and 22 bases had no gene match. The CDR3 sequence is CACDTVPVIVLGDTLYADKLIF. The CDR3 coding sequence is TGTGCCTGTGACACCGTGCCCGTGATTGTACTGGGGGATACTCTGTACGCCGATAAACTCATCTTT.

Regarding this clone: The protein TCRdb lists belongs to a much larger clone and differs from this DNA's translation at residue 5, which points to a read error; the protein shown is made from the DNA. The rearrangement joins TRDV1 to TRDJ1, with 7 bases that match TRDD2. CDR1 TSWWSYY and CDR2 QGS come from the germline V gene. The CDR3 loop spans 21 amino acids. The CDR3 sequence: CALGDPIRISYGVSYTDKLIF. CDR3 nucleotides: TGTGCTCTTGGGGACCCGATCCGAATTTCCTACGGGGTCTCGTACACCGACAAACTCATCTTT.

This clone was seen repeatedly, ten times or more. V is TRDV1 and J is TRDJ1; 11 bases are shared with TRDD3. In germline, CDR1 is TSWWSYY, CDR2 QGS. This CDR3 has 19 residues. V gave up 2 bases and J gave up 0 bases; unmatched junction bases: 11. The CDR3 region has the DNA TGTGCTCTTGGGGAAAGGTTTGGGGGATACGCGGGGTACACCGATAAACTCATCTTT. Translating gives CALGERFGGYAGYTDKLIF.

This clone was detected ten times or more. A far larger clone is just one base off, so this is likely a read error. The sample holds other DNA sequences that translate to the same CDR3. The CDR3 nucleotides read TGTGCCTGTGACAAACTGGGGGACCCGTACACCGATAAACTCATCTTC. Protein sequence: CACDKLGDPYTDKLIF. The V call is TRDV2, the J call TRDJ1, with 9 nucleotides matching TRDD3. Germline lookup yields CDR1 GEAIGNYY and CDR2 EKD. There are 16 residues in the CDR3.

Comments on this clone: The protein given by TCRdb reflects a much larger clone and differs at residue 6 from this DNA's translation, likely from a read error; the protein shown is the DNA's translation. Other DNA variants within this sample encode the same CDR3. The CDR3 region has the DNA TGTGCCTGTGAGAAGATTGGGGATACCCTGAAGGATAAACTCATCTTT. Its protein product is CACEKIGDTLKDKLIF. This chain uses TRDV2 with TRDJ1, with 8 bases matching TRDD3. This CDR3 contains 16 residues. J was trimmed by 5 bases and V by 4 bases; bases with no gene match: 14. Germline-derived CDR1 and CDR2 are GEAIGNYY and EKD.

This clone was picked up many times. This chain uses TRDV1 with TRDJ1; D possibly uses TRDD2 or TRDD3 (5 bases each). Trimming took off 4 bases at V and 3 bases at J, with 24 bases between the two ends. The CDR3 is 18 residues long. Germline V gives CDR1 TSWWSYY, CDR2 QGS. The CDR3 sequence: CALGGSGLPCTGPDKLIF. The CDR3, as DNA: TGTGCTCTTGGGGGGTCCGGCCTACCCTGTACTGGCCCCGATAAACTCATCTTT.

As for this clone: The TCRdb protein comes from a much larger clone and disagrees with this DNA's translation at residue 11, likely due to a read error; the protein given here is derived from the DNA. In DNA form, the CDR3 reads TGTGCTCTTGGGGAGTATCCTCCGGGAATGGTACCACCCTGGGGATATCGGAAGATTGTGACAGCACAACTCTTCTTT. It translates to CALGEYPPGMVPPWGYRKIVTAQLFF. The chain employs TRDV1 and TRDJ2; 7 nucleotides agree with TRDD3. Germline V gene sequence: CDR1 TSWWSYY, CDR2 QGS. The CDR3 runs to 26 residues. With 3 bases clipped from V and 3 bases from J, the junction kept 37 bases outside the gene matches.

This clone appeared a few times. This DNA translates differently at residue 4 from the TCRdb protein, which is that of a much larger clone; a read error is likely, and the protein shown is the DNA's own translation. CDR3 region: CACAALLGGYTDKLIF. The DNA for the CDR3 is TGTGCCTGTGCCGCTTTACTGGGGGGTTACACCGATAAACTCATCTTT. The chain recombines TRDV2 with TRDJ1; 8 bases are a match to TRDD3. Because TCRdb records no J gene, it was assigned here through a match of the DNA to germline. The ends lost 5 bases at V and 0 bases at J; junction bases unmatched: 10. The CDR3 consists of 16 residues. Per the germline V gene, CDR1 is GEAIGNYY and CDR2 is EKD.

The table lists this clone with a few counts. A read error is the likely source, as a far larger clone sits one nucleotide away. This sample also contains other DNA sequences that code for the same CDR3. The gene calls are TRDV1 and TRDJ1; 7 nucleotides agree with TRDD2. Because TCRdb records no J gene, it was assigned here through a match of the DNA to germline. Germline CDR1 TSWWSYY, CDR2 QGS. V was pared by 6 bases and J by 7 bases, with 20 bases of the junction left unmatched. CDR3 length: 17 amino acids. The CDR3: CALGDFLKKPGALKLIF. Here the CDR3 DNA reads TGTGCTCTTGGCGACTTCCTAAAGAAGCCGGGAGCGCTTAAACTCATCTTT.

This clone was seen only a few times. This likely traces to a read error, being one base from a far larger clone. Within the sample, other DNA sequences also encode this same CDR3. This CDR3 is CALGELSLTTDKLIF. DNA of the CDR3: TGTGCTCTTGGGGAACTGTCCCTAACCACCGATAAGCTCATCTTT. The V gene corresponds to TRDV1; no J gene was called; no DNA check was done on the table's D call, TRDD3. This CDR3 is 15 amino acids long. CDR1 is TSWWSYY and CDR2 is QGS in the germline V gene.

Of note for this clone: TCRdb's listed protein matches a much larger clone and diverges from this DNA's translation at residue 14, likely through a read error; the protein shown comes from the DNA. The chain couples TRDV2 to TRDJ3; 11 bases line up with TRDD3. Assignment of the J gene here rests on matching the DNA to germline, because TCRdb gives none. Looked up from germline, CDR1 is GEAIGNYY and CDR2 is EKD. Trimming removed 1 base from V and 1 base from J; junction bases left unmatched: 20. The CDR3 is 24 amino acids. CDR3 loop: CACDTRELLGDNASRSWDTRQMFF. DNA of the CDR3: TGTGCCTGTGACACACGGGAATTACTGGGGGATAATGCTTCCAGATCCTGGGACACCCGACAGATGTTTTTC.

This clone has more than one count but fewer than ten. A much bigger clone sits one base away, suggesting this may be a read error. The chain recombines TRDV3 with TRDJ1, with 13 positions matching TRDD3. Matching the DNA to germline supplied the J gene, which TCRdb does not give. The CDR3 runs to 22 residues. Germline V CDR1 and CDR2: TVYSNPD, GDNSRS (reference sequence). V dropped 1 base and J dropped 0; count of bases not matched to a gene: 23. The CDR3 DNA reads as TGTGCCTTTAACGGCTCCCTCTTTTACTGGGGGATACGGTACGTGTACACCGATAAACTCATCTTT. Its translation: CAFNGSLFYWGIRYVYTDKLIF. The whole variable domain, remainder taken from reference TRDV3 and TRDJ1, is CDKVTQSSPDQTVASGSEVVLLCTYDTVYSNPDLFWYRIRPDYSFQFVFYGDNSRSEGADFTQGRFSVKHILTQKAFHLVISPVRTEDSATYYCAFNGSLFYWGIRYVYTDKLIFGKGTRVTVEP.

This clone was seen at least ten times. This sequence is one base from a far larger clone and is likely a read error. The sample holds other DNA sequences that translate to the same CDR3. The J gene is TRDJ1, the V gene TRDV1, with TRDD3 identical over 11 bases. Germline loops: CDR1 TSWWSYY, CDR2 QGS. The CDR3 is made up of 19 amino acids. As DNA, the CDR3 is TGTGCTCTTGGGGAACTAGGCTGGGGGATACCCTCATACACCGACAAACTCATCTTT. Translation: CALGELGWGIPSYTDKLIF.

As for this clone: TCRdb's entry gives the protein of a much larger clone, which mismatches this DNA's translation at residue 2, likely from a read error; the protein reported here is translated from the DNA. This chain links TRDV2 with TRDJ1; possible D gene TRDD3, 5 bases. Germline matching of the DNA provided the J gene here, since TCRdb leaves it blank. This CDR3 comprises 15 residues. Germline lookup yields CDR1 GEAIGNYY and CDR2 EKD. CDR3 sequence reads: CSCDPLGAGDDKLIF. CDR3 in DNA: TGTTCCTGTGACCCCCTGGGTGCGGGAGACGATAAACTCATCTTT.

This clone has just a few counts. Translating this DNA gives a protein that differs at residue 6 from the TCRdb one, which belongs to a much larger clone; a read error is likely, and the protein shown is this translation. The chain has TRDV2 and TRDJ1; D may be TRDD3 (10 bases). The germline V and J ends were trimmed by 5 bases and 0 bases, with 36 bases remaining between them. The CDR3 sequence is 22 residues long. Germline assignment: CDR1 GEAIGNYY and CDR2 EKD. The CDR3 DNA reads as TGTGCCTGTGGGGGGATCCTTCCTACGACTGTACTGGGGGATCGGTACACCGATAAACTCATCTTT. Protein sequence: CACGGILPTTVLGDRYTDKLIF.

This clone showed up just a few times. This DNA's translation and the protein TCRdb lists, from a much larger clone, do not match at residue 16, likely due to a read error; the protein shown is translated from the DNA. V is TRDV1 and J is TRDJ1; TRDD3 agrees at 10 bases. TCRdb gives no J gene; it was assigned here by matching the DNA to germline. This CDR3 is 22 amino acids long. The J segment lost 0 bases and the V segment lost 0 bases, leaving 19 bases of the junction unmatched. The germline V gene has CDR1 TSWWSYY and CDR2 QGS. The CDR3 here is CALGELSYNVLLGDAHTDKLIF. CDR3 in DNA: TGTGCTCTTGGGGAACTAAGCTACAACGTCTTACTGGGGGATGCTCACACCGATAAACTCATCTTT.

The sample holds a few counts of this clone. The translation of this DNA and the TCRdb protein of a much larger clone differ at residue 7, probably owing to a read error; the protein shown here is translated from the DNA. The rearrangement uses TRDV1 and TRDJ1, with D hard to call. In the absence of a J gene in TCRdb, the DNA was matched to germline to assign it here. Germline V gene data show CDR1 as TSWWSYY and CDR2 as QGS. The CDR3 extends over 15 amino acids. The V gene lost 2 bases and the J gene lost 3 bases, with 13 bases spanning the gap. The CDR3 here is CALGESAHVADKLIF. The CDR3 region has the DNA TGTGCTCTTGGGGAATCCGCCCACGTAGCCGATAAACTCATCTTT.

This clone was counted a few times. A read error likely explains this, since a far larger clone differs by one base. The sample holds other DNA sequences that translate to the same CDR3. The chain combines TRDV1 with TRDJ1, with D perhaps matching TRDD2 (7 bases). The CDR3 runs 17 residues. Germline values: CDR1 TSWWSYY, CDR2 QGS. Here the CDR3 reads CALGENFLGDYTDKLIF. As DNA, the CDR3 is TGTGCCCTTGGGGAAAACTTCCTAGGGGATTACACCGATAAACTCATCTTT.

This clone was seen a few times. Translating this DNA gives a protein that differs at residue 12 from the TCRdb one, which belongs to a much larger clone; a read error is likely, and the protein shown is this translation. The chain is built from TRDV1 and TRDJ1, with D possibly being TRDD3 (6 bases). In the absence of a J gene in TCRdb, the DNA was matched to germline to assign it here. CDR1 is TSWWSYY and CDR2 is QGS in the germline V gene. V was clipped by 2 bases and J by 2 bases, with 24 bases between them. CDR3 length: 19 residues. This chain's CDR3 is CALGEEGPTRGFGTDKLIF. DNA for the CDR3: TGTGCTCTTGGGGAAGAGGGCCCTACTCGGGGATTCGGGACCGATAAACTCATCTTT.

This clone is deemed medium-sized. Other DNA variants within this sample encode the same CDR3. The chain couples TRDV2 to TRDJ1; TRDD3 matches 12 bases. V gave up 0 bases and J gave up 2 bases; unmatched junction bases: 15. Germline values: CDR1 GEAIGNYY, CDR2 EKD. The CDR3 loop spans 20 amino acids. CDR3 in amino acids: CACDTLTGGYPDRMTDKLIF. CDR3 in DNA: TGTGCCTGTGACACCCTTACTGGGGGATACCCCGACAGAATGACCGATAAACTCATCTTT.